The 18 T cell receptor beta chains in this list originate from one sample, sequenced in a study of blood T cell repertoires in COVID-19. Generated by immunoSEQ multiplex PCR, the TCRdb table keeps only in-frame clones and is missing some. This table holds approximately 71,000 clones, roughly 84% found once. The source material was peripheral blood. The receptors were sampled from a man aged 50 to 60 with acute or convalescent COVID-19.

The chain is built from TRBV19 and TRBJ1-5; 9 bases match TRBD1. CDR1 and CDR2 (germline): LNHDA, SQIVND (reference sequence). Unmatched junction bases numbered 3, after V lost 6 bases and J lost 3 bases. The CDR3 runs 14 residues. The CDR3 loop reads CASRRDRDNQPQHF. CDR3 coding DNA: TGTGCCAGTAGACGGGACAGGGACAATCAGCCCCAGCATTTT.

J is TRBJ1-1 and V is TRBV29-1, with a possible D match to TRBD1 (5 bases). The CDR3 sequence is 14 residues long. The V gene's germline CDR1 is SQVTM and CDR2 ANQGSEA. V was cut by 4 bases and J by 0 bases, with 12 bases left in between. In DNA form, the CDR3 reads TGCAGCGTTGTCCAACAGGACATGAACACTGAAGCTTTCTTT. Translation gives CSVVQQDMNTEAFF.

The chain uses TRBV30 and TRBJ1-3; D not certain. Germline V gene sequence: CDR1 GTSNPN, CDR2 SVGIG (reference sequence). The CDR3 has 15 amino acids. Trimming took off 5 bases at V and 6 bases at J, with 20 bases between the two ends. CDR3 loop: CAWRPTPRYANTIYF. The DNA of the CDR3 is TGTGCCTGGCGTCCCACCCCCCGCTATGCAAACACCATATATTTT. The entire variable domain, with the rest obtained from reference TRBV30 and TRBJ1-3, is as follows: SQTIHQWPATLVQPVGSPLSLECTVEGTSNPNLYWYRQAAGRGLQLLFYSVGIGQISSEVPQNLSASRPQDRQFILSSKKLLLSDSGFYLCAWRPTPRYANTIYFGEGSWLTVV.

The chain links TRBV3-1 (or the pseudogene TRBV3-2) to TRBJ1-3; D is unresolved. Trimming removed 1 base at V and 4 bases at J, with 8 bases between. This CDR3 is built from 14 residues. CDR1 is LGHDT and CDR2 is YNNKEL in the germline V gene (reference sequence). This CDR3 is CASSQVSGGNTIYF. CDR3 in DNA: TGTGCCAGCAGCCAAGTTTCAGGAGGAAACACCATATATTTT.

CDR3 sequence (DNA): TGTGCCAGTGAGGGGACACCCGCCGGCTACACCTTC. Its protein is CASEGTPAGYTF. The J gene is TRBJ1-2, the V gene TRBV12-3 or TRBV12-4; tentatively, D is TRBD1 (6 bases). The length of the CDR3 is 12 residues. V was clipped by 9 bases and J by 8 bases, with 16 bases between them.

This clone has just one count. This chain links TRBV7-9 with TRBJ2-7, with D perhaps matching TRBD2 (6 bases). Trimming stripped 1 base from V and 2 bases from J, with 9 bases between. CDR3 size: 14 residues. Per germline, CDR1 SEHNR and CDR2 FQNEAQ (reference sequence). CDR3 sequence: CASSLGGVPYEQYF. CDR3 in DNA: TGTGCCAGCAGCTTAGGGGGGGTCCCCTACGAGCAGTACTTC.

V usage is TRBV14 and J usage is TRBJ2-7, with 11 bases that match TRBD2. The V gene's germline CDR1 is SGHDN and CDR2 FVKESK. V gave up 4 bases and J gave up 5 bases; unmatched junction bases: 7. The length of the CDR3 is 15 residues. The CDR3 nucleotides are TGTGCCAGCAGCCCGTTACTAGCGGGAGCCCACGAGCAGTACTTC. Encoded protein: CASSPLLAGAHEQYF.

Only one count was recorded for this clone. The chain employs TRBV6-5 and TRBJ2-7; D call uncertain. With 4 bases removed from V and 2 bases from J, the gap between germline ends came to 9 bases. There are 13 residues in the CDR3. CDR1 MNHEY and CDR2 SVGAGI come from the germline V gene. CDR3 sequence reads: CASSLSRTYEQYF. DNA for the CDR3: TGTGCCAGCAGTTTGTCTCGTACCTACGAGCAGTACTTC.

The rearrangement links TRBV24-1 to TRBJ1-5; 7 nucleotides match TRBD1. The CDR3 has 15 residues. CDR1 and CDR2 from the germline V gene are KGHDR and SFDVKD. J gave up 11 bases and V 4 bases, and 13 bases lay outside the gene matches. CDR3 sequence: CATSDAQGPGGAQHF. CDR3 nucleotide sequence: TGTGCCACCAGTGACGCACAGGGGCCTGGCGGAGCCCAGCATTTT.

V gene TRBV9 combines with J gene TRBJ2-2; 9 bases line up with TRBD2. The germline gives CDR1 SGDLS, CDR2 YYNGEE. The CDR3 covers 15 residues. Losses at the gene ends were 4 bases for V and 7 bases for J; bases not matched to a gene: 8. The CDR3 nucleotides are TGTGCCAGCAGCCCTTTTGCGGGGGGGCGCGGGGAGCTGTTTTTT. Translated, it gives CASSPFAGGRGELFF.

The chain is built from TRBV5-1 and TRBJ1-1; D possibly corresponds to TRBD1 (5 bases). This CDR3 contains 16 residues. V lost 3 bases and J 5 bases, leaving 20 bases between the germline ends. The germline V gene encodes CDR1 SGHRS and CDR2 YFSETQ. CDR3 loop: CASSSGLRGFGTEAFF. CDR3 sequence (DNA): TGCGCCAGCAGCTCCGGTTTACGGGGGTTTGGGACTGAAGCTTTCTTT.

This clone was recorded only once. This chain connects TRBV11-2 to TRBJ2-2; TRBD1 might be the D (5 bases). CDR3 size: 12 residues. V lost 1 base to trimming and J lost 8 bases, with 5 bases between them. Germline lookup yields CDR1 SGHAT and CDR2 FQNNGV. The CDR3 bases are TGTGCCAGCAGCTTAGCAGGGGGGGAGCTGTTTTTT. This translates into CASSLAGGELFF.

The chain couples TRBV5-1 to TRBJ1-2, with a weak D call TRBD1 (5 bases). The V end lost 0 bases, the J end lost 7 bases, and 13 bases lay between the germline ends. The CDR3 is 14 amino acids. CDR1 SGHRS and CDR2 YFSETQ come from the germline V gene. The CDR3 nucleotides read TGCGCCAGCAGCTTGGCGGGGGAGAATAGTGGCTACACCTTC. Residues: CASSLAGENSGYTF.

The chain uses TRBV12-3 or TRBV12-4 and TRBJ1-2; D uncertain. V was trimmed by 2 bases and J by 8 bases, leaving 12 bases between them. The CDR3 consists of 13 residues. CDR3: CASSLTYQIGYTF. DNA of the CDR3: TGTGCCAGCAGTTTAACCTACCAAATAGGCTACACCTTC.

This chain connects TRBV6-5 to TRBJ1-5; D may be TRBD1 (5 bases). V gave up 1 base and J gave up 5 bases, with 15 bases separating them. Germline values: CDR1 MNHEY, CDR2 SVGAGI. The CDR3 consists of 16 residues. As DNA, the CDR3 is TGTGCCAGCAGTTACTACCCCCGGGGGGGGGATCAGCCCCAGCATTTT. This translates into CASSYYPRGGDQPQHF.

V and J are TRBV19 and TRBJ2-7; 9 bases agree with TRBD1. Germline-derived CDR1 and CDR2 are LNHDA and SQIVND (reference sequence). J gave up 2 bases and V 3 bases, and 11 bases lay outside the gene matches. This CDR3 has 17 amino acids. CDR3: CASSILPGQGFTYEQYF. The CDR3 nucleotides are TGTGCCAGTAGTATTCTCCCCGGACAGGGGTTCACCTACGAGCAGTACTTC.

This clone was picked up a small number of times. The chain uses TRBV6-6 and TRBJ2-7, with 10 bases fitting TRBD2. Germline-derived CDR1 and CDR2 are MNHNY and SVGAGI (reference sequence). The length of the CDR3 is 15 residues. J lost 5 bases, V lost 5 bases, and 9 bases had no gene match. CDR3 amino acids: CASSPGLAARHEQYF. The CDR3 DNA sequence: TGTGCCAGCAGTCCTGGACTAGCGGCGCGCCACGAGCAGTACTTC.

The genes are TRBV7-9 and TRBJ2-1, with 7 bases identical to TRBD2. CDR3 size: 13 residues. The V and J ends lost 0 bases and 7 bases, in that order; junction bases with no gene match: 0. From germline, CDR1 is SEHNR and CDR2 FQNEAQ (reference sequence). The CDR3 DNA follows: TGTGCCAGCAGCTTAGCGGGGGGGAATGAGCAGTTCTTC. Translation gives CASSLAGGNEQFF.